One and the same sample provided the 32 T cell receptor beta chains below, sequenced in a study of low-dose radiotherapy and immunotherapy resistance in tumors. Time point reported: before trial treatment. cDNA synthesis used a TRAV/TRBV-specific primer set for both chains. Amplification, which lasted 20 to 25 PCR cycles, used a constant-region primer and V-primer adapter to amplify TCRs. One entry per CDR3 protein, called by TCRdb with MiXCR from the reads. This table holds around 76,000 distinct CDR3 sequences, around 30% found once. This specimen was PBMCs, taken before treatment. The origin of the receptors is a female donor with ovarian cancer.

As concerns this clonotype: Only one base separates this from a far larger clonotype, so it likely reflects a read error. Here the CDR3 reads CASRSVAASSYNEQYF. Written as DNA, the CDR3 is TGCGCCAGCAGATCGGTAGCGGCAAGCTCCTACAATGAGCAGTACTTC. This chain connects TRBV5-1 to TRBJ2-5; perhaps TRBD2 as D (6 bases). Trimming removed 5 bases at V and 11 bases at J, with 28 bases between. The CDR3 runs 16 residues. CDR1 SGHRS and CDR2 YFSETQ come from the germline V gene.

This clonotype appeared a few times. CDR3 residues: CSASRLAGAAGELFF. The CDR3 DNA is TGCAGTGCCTCCAGGCTAGCGGGGGCGGCCGGGGAGCTGTTTTTT. The rearrangement joins TRBV20-1 to TRBJ2-2, with 10 bases aligning to TRBD2. V trimming: 6 bases; J trimming: 6 bases; junction bases outside the gene matches: 10. CDR1 and CDR2 (germline): DFQATT, SNEGSKA (reference sequence). The CDR3 runs to 15 residues.

There are a few counts of this clonotype. Written as DNA, the CDR3 is TGTGCCAGCTCGCCCGGGGGGCGGTCAGTTGCAGAGACCCAGTACTTC. Translating gives CASSPGGRSVAETQYF. The chain has TRBV28 and TRBJ2-5; D is perhaps TRBD2 (7 bases). The CDR3 has 16 amino acids. Germline lookup yields CDR1 MDHEN and CDR2 SYDVKM. The ends were cut back, 8 bases at V and 4 bases at J, with 23 bases in the middle. The full variable domain, rest sourced from reference TRBV28 and TRBJ2-5, is DVKVTQSSRYLVKRTGEKVFLECVQDMDHENMFWYRQDPGLGLRLIYFSYDVKMKEKGDIPEGYSVSREKKERFSLILESASTNQTSMYLCASSPGGRSVAETQYFGPGTRLLVL.

This clonotype has ten or more counts. The J gene is TRBJ2-1, the V gene TRBV2; maybe TRBD1 (6 bases). This CDR3 is built from 13 residues. Germline V gives CDR1 SNHLY, CDR2 FYNNEI. Trimming stripped 6 bases from V and 4 bases from J, with 10 bases between. CDR3 coding DNA: TGTGCCAGCAGGGACACAGGGTACAATGAGCAGTTCTTC. This encodes CASRDTGYNEQFF.

The chain joins TRBV7-2 to TRBJ2-5, with D tentatively TRBD1 (6 bases). This CDR3 is built from 14 residues. The V end was cut by 3 bases, the J end by 2 bases, with 10 bases between. The germline CDR1 and CDR2 sequences are SGHTA and FQGNSA. The chain's CDR3 is CASSLAGAQETQYF. CDR3 nucleotides: TGTGCCAGCAGCTTGGCAGGGGCACAAGAGACCCAGTACTTC.

As for this clonotype: A far larger clone is one base from this, pointing to a likely read error. V gene TRBV9 combines with J gene TRBJ1-1; the D is unclear. This CDR3 region has 10 residues. Per the germline V gene, CDR1 is SGDLS and CDR2 is YYNGEE. The CDR3 here is CASSHGSRIF. CDR3 sequence (DNA): TGTGCCAGCAGCCACGGTTCCCGAATCTTT.

This clonotype has at least ten counts. The chain joins TRBV12-3 or TRBV12-4 to TRBJ2-5; no reliable D call. This CDR3 comprises 11 residues. With 4 bases removed from V and 4 bases from J, the gap between germline ends came to 4 bases. CDR3 coding DNA: TGTGCCAGCAGTTCGTTAGAGACCCAGTACTTC. Translated: CASSSLETQYF.

This clonotype was seen ten or more times. The gene calls are TRBV6-2 or TRBV6-3 and TRBJ2-5, with a tentative D call TRBD1 (6 bases). CDR3 length: 16 residues. Between the trimmed V and J ends, which lost 4 bases and 10 bases, there was a span of 25 bases. The germline V gene has CDR1 MNHEY and CDR2 SVGEGT. The CDR3 here is CASSSSVGRGLGSQYF. In DNA, the CDR3 is TGTGCCAGCAGTTCGAGTGTCGGCAGGGGCTTAGGGAGCCAGTACTTC.

This clonotype has a count of ten or more. The chain combines TRBV27 with TRBJ1-1; weak D call: TRBD1 (5 bases). Germline assignment: CDR1 MNHEY and CDR2 SMNVEV (reference sequence). The CDR3 covers 14 residues. Between the trimmed V and J ends, which lost 2 bases and 5 bases, there was a span of 12 bases. The CDR3 DNA is TGTGCCAGCAGTTTACAAGGGGCATGGACTGAAGCTTTCTTT. Protein product: CASSLQGAWTEAFF.

This clonotype was counted at least ten times. The V gene is TRBV20-1, the J gene TRBJ1-2; TRBD1 matches at 7 bases. The germline CDR1 and CDR2 sequences are DFQATT and SNEGSKA (reference sequence). There are 14 residues in the CDR3. Unmatched junction bases numbered 10, after V lost 5 bases and J lost 4 bases. CDR3 loop: CSAETGQTAYGYTF. CDR3 coding DNA: TGCAGTGCTGAGACAGGGCAAACCGCCTATGGCTACACCTTC.

Ten or more counts support this clonotype. The rearrangement joins TRBV20-1 to TRBJ2-5; no firm D call. V was pared by 6 bases and J by 5 bases, with 19 bases between. The germline V gene encodes CDR1 DFQATT and CDR2 SNEGSKA (reference sequence). The CDR3 covers 14 residues. The DNA of the CDR3 is TGCAGTGCCCCCCGCCCCAGGCCGGGTGAGACCCAGTACTTC. Amino acid sequence: CSAPRPRPGETQYF.

This clonotype was recorded at least ten times. V and J are TRBV6-6 and TRBJ2-6, with 9 bases lining up with TRBD1. Trimming cost V 5 bases and J 4 bases; bases outside gene matches: 9. The CDR3 has 17 residues. CDR1 is MNHNY and CDR2 is SVGAGI in the germline V gene (reference sequence). In nucleotides, the CDR3 is TGTGCCAGCAGTCAAACAGGGGGCTCCGGGGGGGCCAACGTCCTGACTTTC. Its translation: CASSQTGGSGGANVLTF.

The sample holds many counts of this clonotype. The chain joins TRBV6-6 to TRBJ1-1, with a possible D match to TRBD1 (5 bases). With 2 bases removed from V and 11 bases from J, the gap between germline ends came to 12 bases. There are 12 residues in the CDR3. Germline loops: CDR1 MNHNY, CDR2 SVGAGI (reference sequence). The CDR3 DNA reads TGTGCCAGCAGTTACGCGGGGGGTTACGCTTTCTTT. It specifies CASSYAGGYAFF.

This clonotype was observed many times. This sequence joins TRBV29-1 and TRBJ2-6; D remains unclear. V dropped 0 bases and J dropped 1 base, with 7 bases sitting between them. CDR1 is SQVTM, CDR2 ANQGSEA, per germline. There are 15 residues in the CDR3. The CDR3 DNA follows: TGCAGCGTTGAAGACGGGTCGTCTGGGGCCAACGTCCTGACTTTC. Protein product: CSVEDGSSGANVLTF.

In its sample, this clonotype was seen many times. The chain recombines TRBV11-1 with TRBJ2-1; D is unclear. The V gene lost 5 bases and the J gene lost 4 bases, with 15 bases spanning the gap. Germline-derived CDR1 and CDR2 are SGHAT and FQDESV (reference sequence). This CDR3 has 15 amino acids. CDR3 residues: CASSPSSTLYNEQFF. CDR3 nucleotide sequence: TGTGCCAGCAGCCCCTCGTCTACCCTATACAATGAGCAGTTCTTC. The full variable domain, its missing parts supplied by reference TRBV11-1 and TRBJ2-1, is EAEVAQSPRYKITEKSQAVAFWCDPISGHATLYWYRQILGQGPELLVQFQDESVVDDSQLPKDRFSAERLKGVDSTLKIQPAELGDSAMYLCASSPSSTLYNEQFFGPGTRLTVL.

This clonotype was seen repeatedly, ten times or more. The J gene is TRBJ2-1, the V gene TRBV19; 13 bases fit TRBD2. Germline CDR1 reads LNHDA; CDR2 reads SQIVND (reference sequence). V lost 5 bases to trimming and J lost 7 bases; unmatched junction nucleotides: 8. The CDR3 covers 16 residues. The CDR3 region is CASSPQGLAGYNEQFF. The CDR3 coding sequence is TGTGCCAGTAGTCCCCAGGGACTAGCGGGATATAATGAGCAGTTCTTC. Based on the CDR3 plus reference TRBV19 and TRBJ2-1, the full variable domain is DGGITQSPKYLFRKEGQNVTLSCEQNLNHDAMYWYRQDPGQGLRLIYYSQIVNDFQKGDIAEGYSVSREKKESFPLTVTSAQKNPTAFYLCASSPQGLAGYNEQFFGPGTRLTVL.

The V call is TRBV20-1, the J call TRBJ2-1; 10 bases are a match to TRBD1. CDR3 length: 14 amino acids. Trimming took 5 bases from V and 6 from J; bases not matched to a gene: 7. Germline V gives CDR1 DFQATT, CDR2 SNEGSKA (reference sequence). In DNA form, the CDR3 reads TGCAGTGCTGGAAGGAGGACAGGGGGCAATGAGCAGTTCTTC. Protein: CSAGRRTGGNEQFF.

This clonotype was observed at least ten times. The chain joins TRBV6-2 or TRBV6-3 to TRBJ1-6; TRBD1 matches 7 bases. Germline V lookup: CDR1 MNHEY, CDR2 SVGEGT. Trimming at V came to 6 bases and at J to 5 bases, leaving 7 bases not matched to a gene. This CDR3 has 15 residues. The CDR3 loop reads CASRNRDSNNSPLHF. The DNA of the CDR3 is TGTGCCAGCAGAAACCGGGACAGCAATAATTCACCCCTCCACTTT.

The sample holds many counts of this clonotype. CDR3 in DNA: TGTGCCAGCAGCAACAGGGGGACCTACAATGAGCAGTTCTTC. It encodes CASSNRGTYNEQFF. The chain carries TRBV13 and TRBJ2-1, with TRBD1 matching over 8 bases. The CDR3 runs to 14 residues. V dropped 5 bases and J dropped 2; count of bases not matched to a gene: 2. The germline V gene has CDR1 PRHDT and CDR2 FYEKMQ (reference sequence).

The chain has TRBV29-1 and TRBJ2-1; 12 nucleotides match TRBD2. The CDR3 is made up of 13 amino acids. With 7 bases clipped from V and 9 bases from J, the junction kept 7 bases outside the gene matches. CDR1 and CDR2 (germline): SQVTM, ANQGSEA. The DNA of the CDR3 is TGCAGCGCCCGACTAGCGGGAGAGGTTGAGCAGTTCTTC. Its translation is CSARLAGEVEQFF.

The rearrangement uses TRBV27 and TRBJ2-3; D perhaps matches TRBD2 (5 bases). The germline CDR1 and CDR2 sequences are MNHEY and SMNVEV (reference sequence). Trimming cost V 10 bases and J 4 bases, with 15 bases left between them. The CDR3 sequence is 13 residues long. The CDR3 DNA follows: TGTGCCACCCATCCGGGGATCGCAGATACGCAGTATTTT. Translated: CATHPGIADTQYF.

This clonotype was picked up many times. The rearrangement links TRBV27 to TRBJ2-5; D uncertain. CDR3 length: 14 amino acids. Germline V gene data show CDR1 as MNHEY and CDR2 as SMNVEV (reference sequence). V was cut by 0 bases and J by 0 bases, with 5 bases left in between. CDR3 coding DNA: TGTGCCAGCAGTTTATCGGGGAACCAAGAGACCCAGTACTTC. Amino acids: CASSLSGNQETQYF.

This clonotype was counted many times. The CDR3 DNA reads TGCGCCAGCAGCTTGGGAGGGTTCACAAATTCACCCCTCCACTTT. It translates to CASSLGGFTNSPLHF. The chain is built from TRBV5-1 and TRBJ1-6; D is undetermined. Trimming stripped 0 bases from V and 7 bases from J, with 11 bases between. The CDR3 loop spans 15 amino acids. The germline CDR1 and CDR2 sequences are SGHRS and YFSETQ.

This clonotype was detected a few times. The chain joins TRBV4-2 to TRBJ2-5; unclear D gene. Germline V gene lookup returns CDR1 LGHNA and CDR2 YNFKEQ. This CDR3 spans 15 amino acids. Deletions cut 1 base from V and 2 bases from J, with 11 bases between. The CDR3 here is CASSQGSRLQETQYF. As DNA, the CDR3 is TGTGCCAGCAGCCAAGGATCCCGATTACAAGAGACCCAGTACTTC.

This clonotype was seen repeatedly, ten times or more. The genes are TRBV10-3 and TRBJ1-2; the D gene is possibly TRBD1 (6 bases). Trimming shortened V by 0 bases and J by 3 bases, and 14 bases separated the two germline ends. The length of the CDR3 is 16 residues. Germline CDR1 reads ENHRY; CDR2 reads SYGVKD. The DNA of the CDR3 is TGTGCCATCAGTGAGTCGACGCTCGGACAGTACTATGGCTACACCTTC. It is translated as CAISESTLGQYYGYTF.

This clonotype was counted many times. This rearrangement joins TRBV5-1 to TRBJ2-3, with TRBD1 matching over 11 bases. Germline V gene sequence: CDR1 SGHRS, CDR2 YFSETQ. V dropped 0 bases and J dropped 0; count of bases not matched to a gene: 12. This CDR3 contains 20 residues. For the CDR3, the DNA is TGCGCCAGCAGCTTGGCCGGGACAGGGGGTTCCCTTCTCAGCACAGATACGCAGTATTTT. The encoded protein is CASSLAGTGGSLLSTDTQYF.

In this sample, this clonotype turned up many times. V usage is TRBV7-6 and J usage is TRBJ1-2; a weak D match, TRBD1 (6 bases). In germline, CDR1 is SGHVS, CDR2 FNYEAQ. V lost 5 bases, J lost 4 bases, and 11 bases lay in between. The CDR3 runs 13 residues. The DNA of the CDR3 is TGTGCCAGCAGCCAAGGGGGGGCCTATGGCTACACCTTC. Amino acid sequence: CASSQGGAYGYTF.

This sequence joins TRBV6-2 or TRBV6-3 and TRBJ2-1; 8 positions match TRBD1. This CDR3 spans 15 amino acids. V was pared by 5 bases and J by 7 bases, with 10 bases of the junction left unmatched. CDR1 is MNHEY and CDR2 is SVGEGT in the germline V gene. CDR3 protein: CASSGQGISVNEQFF. Written as DNA, the CDR3 is TGTGCCAGCAGTGGACAGGGAATCTCCGTTAATGAGCAGTTCTTC.

This clonotype turned up a few times. The genes are TRBV5-1 and TRBJ2-7, with 16 bases fitting TRBD2. V was pared by 4 bases and J by 5 bases, with 21 bases of the junction left unmatched. Germline lookup yields CDR1 SGHRS and CDR2 YFSETQ. CDR3 size: 21 residues. CDR3 DNA: TGCGCCAGCAGCGCCTTTAGTCCCGGGACTAGCGGGGGGGCCCTCGGGAACGAGCAGTACTTC. It specifies CASSAFSPGTSGGALGNEQYF.

The rearrangement links TRBV28 to TRBJ2-1, with 9 bases that match TRBD2. Per the germline V gene, CDR1 is MDHEN and CDR2 is SYDVKM. This CDR3 has 18 residues. V was clipped by 10 bases and J by 0 bases; unmatched bases: 16. The CDR3 nucleotides are TGTGCCACCTCGGGGACTAGCCGGAGGGGGGGCTCCTACAATGAGCAGTTCTTC. The encoded protein is CATSGTSRRGGSYNEQFF. Based on the CDR3 plus reference TRBV28 and TRBJ2-1, the full variable domain is DVKVTQSSRYLVKRTGEKVFLECVQDMDHENMFWYRQDPGLGLRLIYFSYDVKMKEKGDIPEGYSVSREKKERFSLILESASTNQTSMYLCATSGTSRRGGSYNEQFFGPGTRLTVL.

Of note for this clonotype: This likely stems from a read error, as it lies one base from a far larger clone. The chain joins TRBV10-3 to TRBJ1-1; 7 bases are a match to TRBD1. CDR1 is ENHRY, CDR2 SYGVKD, per germline. Germline trimming cut 5 bases from V and 7 bases from J; bases unmatched to any gene: 10. The CDR3 totals 14 residues. Written as DNA, the CDR3 is TGTGCCATCAGTTACTCCGGGAGGGGGCTTGAAGCTTTCTTT. Protein: CAISYSGRGLEAFF.

This clonotype came up many times. DNA of the CDR3: TGTGCCAGCAGCCAAGACCCTACTAGCACAGATACGCAGTATTTT. Its translation is CASSQDPTSTDTQYF. The J gene is TRBJ2-3, the V gene TRBV4-2; D remains unclear. Germline V CDR1 and CDR2: LGHNA, YNFKEQ. The length of the CDR3 is 15 residues. Trimming shortened V by 0 bases and J by 0 bases, and 7 bases separated the two germline ends.